The rows below give T cell receptor beta chains drawn from one sample of a study of CD8 T cells in ankylosing spondylitis. A single record per CDR3 protein comes from TCRdb applying MiXCR to the 5' RACE reads. The sample yields fewer than 650,000 distinct CDR3 sequences, about an eighth seen once. Sequenced material: blood, either unsorted or a sorted T cell fraction (not recorded which). The receptors were sampled from a male donor with ankylosing spondylitis. Both conserved end residues are part of each CDR3. The D gene is left open where the match is weak. The size entry is marked missing in some rows and otherwise reads once, few, many or a size class.

clone_size,d_call,j_call,v_call,cdr3_nt,cdr3_aa
few,TRBD2,TRBJ2-7,TRBV27,TGTGCCAGCAGTTTATCGCCCAATCCGGGACTAAGTCCTGGCGAGCAGTACTTC,CASSLSPNPGLSPGEQYF
many,-,TRBJ2-3,TRBV12-3/TRBV12-4,TGTGCCAGCAGTTTTCTCGGACGCACAGATACGCAGTATTTT,CASSFLGRTDTQYF
many,-,TRBJ2-5,TRBV29-1,TGCAGCGCCGTTCGGGGGAGAGGGGAGACCCAGTACTTC,CSAVRGRGETQYF
few,TRBD1,TRBJ2-6,TRBV5-1,TGCGCCAGCAGCGTACAGGGGGCCGGGGCCAACGTCCTGACTTTC,CASSVQGAGANVLTF
many,-,TRBJ2-1,TRBV6-5,TGTGCCAGCATGAGAGGGTACAATGAGCAGTTCTTC,CASMRGYNEQFF
few,TRBD2,TRBJ2-5,TRBV7-7,TGTGCCAGCGGATTAGCGGGAGGGCCAGGGGAGACCCAGTACTTC,CASGLAGGPGETQYF
few,-,TRBJ2-1,TRBV19,TGTGCCAGTAGTACTCGAATGGGGGATCGTGAGCAGTTCTTC,CASSTRMGDREQFF
many,-,TRBJ2-2,TRBV5-1,TGCGCCAGCAGCTCGACAGGATTCACCGGGGAGCTGTTTTTT,CASSSTGFTGELFF
-,TRBD2,TRBJ2-1,TRBV11-2,TGTGCCAGCAGCCCCTTAGGACTAGTAATCAATGAGCAGTTCTTC,CASSPLGLVINEQFF
many,TRBD2,TRBJ2-1,TRBV12-3/TRBV12-4,TGTGCCAGCAGCGAATCTGGACTAGCGGGAGGCCTGCAGTTCTTC,CASSESGLAGGLQFF
few,-,TRBJ1-1,TRBV12-3/TRBV12-4,TGTGCCAGCAGTGGCATGAACACTGAAGCTTTCTTT,CASSGMNTEAFF
-,-,TRBJ2-3,TRBV29-1,TGCAGCGTTGAAGTTGCTGTGGGAAACACAGATACGCAGTATTTT,CSVEVAVGNTDTQYF
few,-,TRBJ2-1,TRBV28,TGTGCCAGCAGTCTGCCGAGGGCAGGCCCCCCTAATGAGCAGTTCTTC,CASSLPRAGPPNEQFF
many,-,TRBJ2-1,TRBV24-1,TGTGCCACCAGTGATATTACAGGGTACGGACACCGAGGTGATTACAATGAGCAGTTCTTC,CATSDITGYGHRGDYNEQFF
many,TRBD1,TRBJ1-4,TRBV10-3,TGTGCCATCAGCCCGGACAGGGACAGCGAAAAACTGTTTTTT,CAISPDRDSEKLFF
-,-,TRBJ2-5,TRBV5-1,TGCGCCAGCAGCTTGCCTCTAGCCTTCCAAGAGACCCAGTACTTC,CASSLPLAFQETQYF
-,TRBD2,TRBJ2-3,TRBV6-1,TGTGCCAGCAGTGAAGCGAGAAGCGGGAGGGATGCAGATACGCAGTATTTT,CASSEARSGRDADTQYF
-,-,TRBJ1-5,TRBV7-9,TGTGCCAGCAGCACGGGGGAGGGACCCAATCAGCCCCAGCATTTT,CASSTGEGPNQPQHF